This T cell receptor (beta chain) was profiled in a study of CD8+ T cells in alopecia areata. Study results and caveats: Lesional scalp, notably in alopecia totalis/universalis, had clonality above that of normal scalp.

In alopecia areata patients, both lesional scalp punch biopsies and peripheral blood were collected. To note about this clone: No antigen is known for it.

Reverse transcription of extracted RNA yielded cDNA, which provided the sequencing template. The method was immunoSEQ multiplex PCR; TCRdb's version includes in-frame clones alone and lacks a portion of them. The sample lists over 30,000 clones, 65% to 80% occurring once. The V gene's germline CDR1 is SEHNR and CDR2 FQNEAQ (reference sequence). V dropped 4 bases and J dropped 4; count of bases not matched to a gene: 9. The CDR3 loop spans 17 amino acids. The chain uses TRBV7-9 and TRBJ2-3; 12 nucleotides align to TRBD1. The origin of this receptor is a human donor with alopecia areata. Sequences were obtained from NKG2D-low CD8+ T cells sorted from blood. The CDR3 loop is CASSSGTGGAVPDTQYF. The DNA of the CDR3 is TGTGCCAGCAGCTCAGGGACAGGGGGCGCCGTCCCAGATACGCAGTATTTT.